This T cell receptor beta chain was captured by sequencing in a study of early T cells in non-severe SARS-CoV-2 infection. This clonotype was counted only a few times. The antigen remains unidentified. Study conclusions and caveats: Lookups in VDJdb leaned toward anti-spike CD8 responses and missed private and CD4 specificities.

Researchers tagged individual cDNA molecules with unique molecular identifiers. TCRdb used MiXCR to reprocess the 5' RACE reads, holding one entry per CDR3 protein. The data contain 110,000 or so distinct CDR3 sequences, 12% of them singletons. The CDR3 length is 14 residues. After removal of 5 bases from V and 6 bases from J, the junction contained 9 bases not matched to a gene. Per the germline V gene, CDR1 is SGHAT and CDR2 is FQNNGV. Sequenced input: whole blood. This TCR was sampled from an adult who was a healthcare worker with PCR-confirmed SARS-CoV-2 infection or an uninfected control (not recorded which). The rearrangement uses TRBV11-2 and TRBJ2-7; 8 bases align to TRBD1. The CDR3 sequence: CASSPGAGGSEQYF. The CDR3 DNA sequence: TGTGCCAGCAGCCCCGGGGCAGGGGGCAGCGAGCAGTACTTC.